This is a list of T cell receptor beta chains from one sample in a study of early T cells in non-severe SARS-CoV-2 infection. TCRdb redid the calling of the 5' RACE reads with MiXCR, one entry per CDR3 protein. This sample carries more than 75,000 distinct CDR3 sequences, approximately 13% of them seen once, and the ten largest clones take approximately 6.5%. Source material: whole blood. These receptors all stem from an adult who was a healthcare worker with PCR-confirmed SARS-CoV-2 infection or an uninfected control (not recorded which). CDR3s include the opening cysteine and the closing phenylalanine or tryptophan. A D gene is named only where the DNA matches it firmly.

D | J | V | CDR3
. | TRBJ1-5 | TRBV7-2 | CASSADRYSNQPQHF
TRBD2 | TRBJ2-7 | TRBV19 | CASSISTAGGTAQYF
TRBD2 | TRBJ2-7 | TRBV3-1 | CASSQASGTSGYVQYF
. | TRBJ1-1 | TRBV2 | CASSQWGSDEAFF
TRBD1 | TRBJ1-1 | TRBV27 | CASSRDWTGSNTEAFF
. | TRBJ2-7 | TRBV30 | CAWSVTDSSYEQYF
. | TRBJ1-5 | TRBV20-1 | CSAVDSNQPQHF
. | TRBJ2-3 | TRBV5-1 | CASSFGLRADTQYF
. | TRBJ2-5 | TRBV5-4 | CASSLPQETQYF
TRBD1 | TRBJ1-6 | TRBV12-3/TRBV12-4 | CASSKGAAPLHF
TRBD1 | TRBJ1-1 | TRBV5-1 | CASRIQGASTEAFF
. | TRBJ1-6 | TRBV2 | CASSQDIYGSYNSPLHF
TRBD2 | TRBJ2-2 | TRBV12-5 | CASGLVLAGNTGELFF
TRBD1 | TRBJ2-7 | TRBV18 | CASSPGQGAGDEQYF
. | TRBJ2-3 | TRBV20-1 | CSAVHLTDTQYF
. | TRBJ2-4 | TRBV2 | CASSASGVKNIQYF
TRBD1 | TRBJ1-1 | TRBV5-1 | CASSFDVGQDAFF
TRBD2 | TRBJ2-3 | TRBV27 | CASSSSGRSTDTQYF
. | TRBJ2-3 | TRBV20-1 | CSAYRGGRTDTQYF
. | TRBJ2-2 | TRBV11-2 | CASSRQNTNTGELFF
. | TRBJ1-4 | TRBV21-1 | CASSAPGSRDEKLFF
TRBD2 | TRBJ2-2 | TRBV3-1 | CASSQSAGYTGELFF
. | TRBJ2-1 | TRBV7-9 | CASSQDLSSYNEQFF
TRBD2 | TRBJ2-1 | TRBV9 | CASSLAGLNEQFF
TRBD2 | TRBJ2-7 | TRBV4-1 | CASSQGLAGAYEQYF
. | TRBJ1-4 | TRBV7-2 | CASNLGGSTNEKLFF
. | TRBJ2-5 | TRBV12-3/TRBV12-4 | CASTRDPLQETQYF
. | TRBJ1-2 | TRBV7-9 | CASSLGPNGYTF
. | TRBJ2-7 | TRBV7-9 | CASSEQITYEQYF
. | TRBJ2-7 | TRBV30 | CAWSVPPGTYEQYF
. | TRBJ1-2 | TRBV18 | CASSPAATANYGYTF
TRBD1 | TRBJ2-3 | TRBV5-1 | CASSVAGTGGTDTQYF
. | TRBJ1-2 | TRBV29-1 | CSARQVNYGYTF